This TCR beta chain was observed in a study of early T cells in non-severe SARS-CoV-2 infection. Turning to the study itself: The study sequenced bulk RNA from unsorted whole blood, with chains unpaired.

Study results and caveats: VDJdb matching, biased toward anti-spike CD8 responses, missed private and CD4 specificities.

Attached unique molecular identifiers marked individual cDNA molecules. TCRdb re-called the 5' RACE reads with MiXCR, one entry per CDR3 protein. The table includes fewer than 60,000 distinct CDR3 sequences, about an eighth detected once. This clonotype has a count of ten or more. Its matching antigen is unknown. The receptor was derived from an adult who was a healthcare worker with PCR-confirmed SARS-CoV-2 infection or an uninfected control (not recorded which). The sequencing input was whole blood.

The CDR3 sequence: CASSAGQGPYGYTF. The CDR3 DNA sequence: TGCGCCAGCAGTGCCGGACAGGGCCCCTATGGCTACACCTTC. V is TRBV10-2 and J is TRBJ1-2, with 8 bases identical to TRBD1. The CDR3 is made up of 14 amino acids. Unmatched junction bases numbered 5, after V lost 4 bases and J lost 4 bases. Germline V gives CDR1 WSHSY, CDR2 SAAADI.